This paragraph reports one T cell receptor beta chain. The germline gives CDR1 LNHNV, CDR2 YYDKDF (reference sequence). The length of the CDR3 is 14 residues. The germline V and J ends were trimmed by 4 bases and 3 bases, with 13 bases remaining between them. This sample is part of a study of response to subunit inactivated influenza vaccine. Each CDR3 protein gets one entry after TCRdb re-called the RT-PCR reads with MiXCR. The data contain about 540,000 distinct CDR3 sequences, 20% to 25% of them singletons. The same sample was also studied in work on T cells expressing NK-cell markers. That investigation notes: UMI-tagged 5'RACE template switching yielded the TCR beta cDNA.

This sequence was found in a man between 50 and 59 years old who received an inactivated influenza vaccine. The specimen comprised CD4+ T cells sorted from PBMCs, sampled roughly 12 days after vaccination. This chain links TRBV15 with TRBJ2-7, with D perhaps matching TRBD2 (6 bases). The CDR3 spells CATSTLGGDYEQYF. DNA for the CDR3: TGTGCCACCAGCACCCTGGGCGGGGACTACGAGCAGTACTTC.